The present entry profiles one T cell receptor beta chain with its context. In this sample, this clonotype turned up once. Its antigen is unknown. No qualities accompany the bases; no much larger clone lies one base away. One read gives only weak evidence. Genomic DNA was used as template for profiling of TCR beta VDJ combinations and CDR3 sequences. TCR repertoire sequencing was run on an Illumina HiSeq 2000. Processing in the source paper ran as follows. TRBV/TRBJ rearrangement plots, CDR3 size and DJ length profiles, and Simpson's diversity index were used to evaluate the repertoires. The most abundant DNA sequence in the deep sequencing data was defined as the immunodominant clone. CDR3 amino acid sequences were checked for sharing across subjects and were also compared against the VDJdb database and published repertoires. Using fastp at Q25 and MiXCR, TCRdb reprocessed the public reads and kept productive beta chains. CDR3 protein sequences are deduplicated, and each keeps its most common genes and DNA. The V and J calls were not made by the authors but by TCRdb's processing. The sample table contains about 180,000 distinct CDR3 sequences; only one count was recorded for 35% to 50% of them. The ten largest clones capture approximately 2.9% of the sample.

TCR repertoires of sorted CD4+ and CD8+ blood T cells from severe aplastic anemia patients and healthy subjects were deep-sequenced in the study. Ficoll-Paque density gradient centrifugation was used to isolate peripheral blood mononuclear cells. Before DNA extraction, CD4+ and CD8+ T cells were sorted with FACS or magnetic beads. CDR1 and CDR2, looked up from the germline V gene, are SGHRS and YFSETQ. Its CDR3 holds 17 amino acids, cysteine through phenylalanine. Of all the DNA, just the CDR3 is kept, 51 bases in frame from base 1. V lost 1 base and J lost 8 bases; the stretch between them is 21 bases long. The data belong to a study of CD8+CD57+ T cells in acquired aplastic anemia listed by TCRdb under 2018. In the study overall: DNA extracted from sorted CD4+ and CD8+ cells had a mean of roughly 3.3 ug, with a range of roughly 0.2 to 30 ug. Mean read counts for healthy donor samples were some 10 million for CD4+ cells and 11.0 million for CD8+ cells.

Paper-wide results and their limitations: Twenty-nine CD8+ CDR3 sequences were shared between patients and controls but appeared highly expressed in patients and within their immunodominant clones. Patients and healthy controls showed no significant difference in CD8+ Simpson's diversity (P=0.060).

Material: sorted CD4+, CD8+, or CD8+CD57+ T cells (not recorded which) from PBMCs. The receptor chain draws on TRBV5-1 and TRBJ1-4; no D gene can be assigned with confidence. The clonotype originates from a human donor in good health. The sequenced DNA is TGCGCCAGCAGCTTGCTGTCACACCACCTGGTGGGGGAAAAACTGTTTTTT. This is translated as CASSLLSHHLVGEKLFF.